This T cell receptor beta chain stems from a study of T cell responses to AZD1222 COVID-19 vaccine. Assay used: immunoSEQ multiplex PCR; TCRdb lists only in-frame clones, some missing. The sample holds about 48,000 clones, around 91% seen once. Sequencing used peripheral blood, obtained 28 days after the second AZD1222 dose. The receptor comes from an adult who received the AZD1222 COVID-19 vaccine.

CDR3 sequence reads: CASSITGGRDEKLFF. The DNA for the CDR3 is TGTGCCAGCAGTATTACGGGGGGGAGAGATGAAAAACTGTTTTTT. This chain connects TRBV6-5 to TRBJ1-4, with D perhaps matching TRBD1 (5 bases). V dropped 5 bases and J dropped 6 bases, with 16 bases sitting between them. The CDR3 has 15 amino acids. Germline V gene lookup returns CDR1 MNHEY and CDR2 SVGAGI.